This T cell receptor beta chain comes out of a study of cytomegalovirus exposure and HLA in healthy donors. Study-level information: The approximately 110 validation repertoires were reported in a later analysis to have been generated on the same platform as the 500 to 700 first-cohort repertoires.

This clone was detected only a few times. Its antigen remains unknown. V shed 4 bases and J 3 bases; nucleotides not matched to a gene: 9. The CDR3 totals 17 residues. Germline CDR1 SGHAT, CDR2 FQNNGV. The validation cohort, a group of 100 to 150 subjects, included the donors and was separate from the approximately 660-subject first cohort. Libraries were prepared by immunoSEQ multiplex PCR; TCRdb keeps only in-frame clonotypes and omits some of them. The sample lists some 240,000 clones, approximately 87% seen once, with roughly 6% in the top ten. Study-wide results and limits: The classifier reportedly diagnosed cytomegalovirus status with high sensitivity and specificity. According to a subsequent analysis, TCR clusters identified in the first cohort showed a tendency to co-occur across the approximately 110 validation repertoires.

Sequencing was carried out using PBMCs. This clonotype was sampled from a woman in her late teens or twenties in good health and CMV-seronegative. The genes are TRBV11-2 and TRBJ2-2, with TRBD1 matching 9 bases. The CDR3 loop is CASSYYRGRIYTGELFF. The CDR3 coding sequence is TGTGCCAGCAGCTATTACAGGGGGCGGATTTACACCGGGGAGCTGTTTTTT. Combining the CDR3 with reference TRBV11-2 and TRBJ2-2 gives the whole variable domain EAGVAQSPRYKIIEKRQSVAFWCNPISGHATLYWYQQILGQGPKLLIQFQNNGVVDDSQLPKDRFSAERLKGVDSTLKIQPAKLEDSAVYLCASSYYRGRIYTGELFFGEGSRLTVL.